This paragraph covers one T cell receptor beta chain sequence. Its antigen is still unknown. An end of the junction does not agree with germline; a read error may underlie this. These data are taken from a study of tumor-infiltrating lymphocytes in primary liver carcinoma. Study information: Patients diagnosed with primary liver carcinoma received treatment through surgical resection. Those enrolled were patients of both sexes, who were aged 30 to 69 years.

cDNA specific to TCR beta was made from approximately 500 ng of total RNA, with a constant-region primer employed for priming. A slightly modified ARM-PCR protocol with three nested multiplex PCR rounds produced these TCR beta libraries. Each of the first two PCR rounds ran roughly 9 cycles with TRBV1-TRBV30 forward and C-beta reverse primers. Each CDR3 protein gets one entry after TCRdb re-called the multiplex PCR reads with MiXCR. The sample records 310,000 or so distinct CDR3 sequences, approximately 64% being singletons. The CDR3 runs to 13 residues. The blood RNA (from unsorted whole blood) was obtained, and germline DNA was also extracted. Study-level results: Tumor specimens were characterized by a significantly higher top-250-clone fraction than blood (p = 0.039). Tumor-blood pairs (like tumor-adjacent pairs) overlapped less than tumor region pairs did.

This sequence joins TRBV12-3 or TRBV12-4 and TRBJ2-3; D not certain. Sequencing used peripheral blood. The TCR sequence derives from a man aged 35 to 55 with primary liver carcinoma and hepatitis B virus infection. CDR3: CATHEVGTDTQYF. CDR3 DNA: TGTGCCACCCATGAGGTGGGCACAGATACGCAGTACTTT.